The 6 T cell receptor beta chains in this list originate from one sample, sequenced in a study of T cells in Graves' hyperthyroidism and ophthalmopathy. Amplification yielded TCR beta CDR3 regions, with RNA transcripts as the source. Carried out on the TCR CDR3, a first-round RT-PCR used the HTBI primer set. MiXCR, applied by TCRdb to the multiplex PCR reads, yields one record per CDR3 protein. The data show hundreds of thousands of distinct CDR3 sequences, roughly 17% seen once. The sample comprised blood. The source is a woman under 30 with Graves' hyperthyroidism.

This clonotype came up a few times. The genes are TRBV5-1 and TRBJ2-5; 7 positions agree with TRBD2. J gave up 4 bases and V 4 bases, and 4 bases lay outside the gene matches. This CDR3 comprises 13 residues. The germline gives CDR1 SGHRS, CDR2 YFSETQ. The CDR3 loop is CASSQRTRETQYF. Written as DNA, the CDR3 is TGCGCCAGCAGCCAACGGACTAGAGAGACCCAGTACTTC.

The chain uses TRBV19 and TRBJ2-1; D ambiguous. The V and J ends lost 6 bases and 1 base respectively, with 7 bases between them. CDR3 length: 13 residues. CDR1 and CDR2 from the germline V gene are LNHDA and SQIVND (reference sequence). CDR3 in amino acids: CASSAESYNEQFF. The CDR3 DNA sequence: TGTGCCAGTAGCGCGGAGTCCTACAATGAGCAGTTCTTC.

This clonotype was detected many times. This rearrangement joins TRBV2 to TRBJ2-3; 9 bases line up with TRBD1. CDR1 is SNHLY and CDR2 is FYNNEI in the germline V gene. The CDR3 loop spans 15 amino acids. J lost 4 bases, V lost 5 bases, and 7 bases had no gene match. As DNA, the CDR3 is TGTGCCAGCAGTCCTGGGACAGGGCGAGCAGATACGCAGTATTTT. It encodes CASSPGTGRADTQYF.

The chain combines TRBV7-9 with TRBJ2-1; 10 bases agree with TRBD2. The V gene's germline CDR1 is SEHNR and CDR2 FQNEAQ (reference sequence). V shed 7 bases and J 5 bases; nucleotides not matched to a gene: 5. The CDR3 is 14 amino acids. The CDR3 protein is CASTQREGDNEQFF. In nucleotides, the CDR3 is TGTGCCAGCACTCAGCGGGAGGGGGACAATGAGCAGTTCTTC. The variable domain in full, completed from reference TRBV7-9 and TRBJ2-1, reads DTGVSQNPRHKITKRGQNVTFRCDPISEHNRLYWYRQTLGQGPEFLTYFQNEAQLEKSRLLSDRFSAERPKGSFSTLEIQRTEQGDSAMYLCASTQREGDNEQFFGPGTRLTVL.

The chain combines TRBV4-1 with TRBJ2-2; D uncertain. Germline assignment: CDR1 MGHRA and CDR2 YSYEKL. Between the trimmed V and J ends, which lost 0 bases and 8 bases, there was a span of 10 bases. CDR3 length: 14 amino acids. The CDR3 loop is CASSQEPLMGELFF. As DNA, the CDR3 is TGCGCCAGCAGCCAAGAACCTTTGATGGGGGAGCTGTTTTTT.

This clonotype was counted many times. The V gene is TRBV3-1, the J gene TRBJ2-1; 9 nucleotides agree with TRBD1. V lost 6 bases, J lost 14 bases, and 5 bases stayed unmatched. The CDR3 is 11 residues long. The germline V gene has CDR1 LGHDT and CDR2 YNNKEL (reference sequence). The CDR3 DNA follows: TGTGCCAGCAGACAACAGGGGGCGGAGTTCTTC. Protein: CASRQQGAEFF.